This passage covers 7 T cell receptor beta chains from one sample sequenced in a study of T cell responses to AZD1222 COVID-19 vaccine. Sequencing was performed with immunoSEQ multiplex PCR; in TCRdb, only in-frame clones are kept and a portion is missing. The table has about 120,000 clones, around 89% seen once. Here the sequenced sample was peripheral blood, taken on day 0 of AZD1222 vaccination. The origin of the receptors is an adult in good health.

The chain links TRBV4-2 to TRBJ2-7; D is perhaps TRBD1 or TRBD2 (5 bases each). V lost 4 bases and J 0 bases, leaving 19 bases between the germline ends. The CDR3 has 17 amino acids. Germline assignment: CDR1 LGHNA and CDR2 YNFKEQ. The chain's CDR3 is CASSPRYSSGGSYEQYF. CDR3 nucleotides: TGTGCCAGCAGCCCAAGATATTCCAGTGGGGGCTCCTACGAGCAGTACTTC.

This clone was found once. Here the CDR3 DNA reads TGTGCCAGCAGCCAAGAGAGGACAGGGGGCTATTTGTACGAGCAGTACTTC. This encodes CASSQERTGGYLYEQYF. The chain has TRBV3-1 (or the pseudogene TRBV3-2) and TRBJ2-7; TRBD1 agrees at 11 bases. Germline values: CDR1 LGHDT, CDR2 YNNKEL (reference sequence). Trimming removed 0 bases from V and 4 bases from J; junction bases left unmatched: 8. The CDR3 contains 17 residues.

The genes are TRBV11-3 and TRBJ2-1; 15 positions agree with TRBD2. Germline CDR1 and CDR2: SGHNT and YENEEA. With 5 bases clipped from V and 7 bases from J, the junction kept 18 bases outside the gene matches. The CDR3 is 20 amino acids. The CDR3 is CASSPRVGGLAGGPGNEQFF. CDR3 sequence (DNA): TGTGCCAGCAGCCCAAGAGTGGGAGGACTAGCGGGGGGGCCTGGGAATGAGCAGTTCTTC.

The V call is TRBV3-1 (or the pseudogene TRBV3-2), the J call TRBJ1-2; D remains unclear. This CDR3 is built from 12 residues. Between the trimmed V and J ends, which lost 4 bases and 9 bases, there was a span of 12 bases. CDR1 and CDR2 (germline): LGHDT, YNNKEL (reference sequence). CDR3 DNA sequence: TGTGCCAGCAGCCCGGCCGGCGCTAGCTACACCTTC. This sequence encodes CASSPAGASYTF.

V gene TRBV21-1 combines with J gene TRBJ2-1; TRBD2 is the table's D call, not checked against the DNA. TRBV21-1 constitutes a pseudogene. The length of the CDR3 is 21 residues. CDR3 loop: CASSREGGSSWGPRSYNEQFF. Written as DNA, the CDR3 is TGTGCCAGCAGCAGGGAGGGAGGAAGTTCTTGGGGGCCACGCTCCTACAATGAGCAGTTCTTC.

The gene calls are TRBV5-1 and TRBJ1-2; TRBD1 agrees at 8 bases. CDR3 size: 16 residues. With 4 bases clipped from V and 7 bases from J, the junction kept 15 bases outside the gene matches. The germline V gene has CDR1 SGHRS and CDR2 YFSETQ. The CDR3 sequence is CASSPGSSDRVPGYTF. In DNA, the CDR3 is TGCGCCAGCAGCCCGGGGAGTTCGGACAGGGTGCCTGGCTACACCTTC.

This clone was counted a single time. The rearrangement uses TRBV4-1 and TRBJ2-7; D not resolved. Germline CDR1 and CDR2: MGHRA and YSYEKL. The length of the CDR3 is 15 residues. Trimming took 5 bases from V and 5 from J, leaving 19 bases between them. CDR3 bases: TGCGCCAGCAGCAAACAAATCAGGTTTTGGAACGAGCAGTACTTC. Its translation is CASSKQIRFWNEQYF.